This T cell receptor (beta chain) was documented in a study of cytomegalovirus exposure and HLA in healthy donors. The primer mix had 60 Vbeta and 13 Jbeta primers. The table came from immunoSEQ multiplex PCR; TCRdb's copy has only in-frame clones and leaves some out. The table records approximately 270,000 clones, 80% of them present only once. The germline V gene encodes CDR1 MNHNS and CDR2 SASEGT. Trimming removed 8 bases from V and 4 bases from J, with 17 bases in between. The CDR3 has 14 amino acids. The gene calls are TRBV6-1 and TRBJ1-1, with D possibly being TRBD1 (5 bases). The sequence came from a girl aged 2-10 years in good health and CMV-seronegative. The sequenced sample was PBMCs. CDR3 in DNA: TGTGCCAGCCCCCCGGCTGTCAGGGCCACTGAAGCTTTCTTT. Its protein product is CASPPAVRATEAFF.